The clone carrying this T cell receptor (beta chain) was seen only a few times. The antigen is unknown. Germline trimming cut 6 bases from V and 6 bases from J; bases unmatched to any gene: 11. This CDR3 contains 15 residues. Germline V gene lookup returns CDR1 SQVTM and CDR2 ANQGSEA. This record belongs to a study of cytomegalovirus exposure and HLA in healthy donors. TCRdb keeps only in-frame clones here, not all; method: immunoSEQ multiplex PCR. The sample has 100,000 to 150,000 clones; just under 90% are singletons. Study outcomes and limitations: Some TCR beta chains (about 170 of them) were listed as cytomegalovirus-associated. Rare TCR sequences predominated, though certain public TCRs were found in many donors. Confirmation in vitro established that a few CMV-associated chains were specific for CMV antigens. Cytomegalovirus status was reportedly diagnosed by the classifier with high sensitivity and specificity.

V and J are TRBV29-1 and TRBJ2-2; 9 bases line up with TRBD1. What was sequenced was PBMCs. The TCR sequence derives from a young man in good health and CMV-seronegative. The CDR3 sequence: CSVKQPGQGSGELFF. The CDR3 DNA reads as TGCAGCGTAAAGCAACCGGGACAGGGTTCCGGGGAGCTGTTTTTT.